This T cell receptor (beta chain) was profiled in a study of sequential checkpoint blockade in melanoma. Study summary: Maintenance nivolumab came after either treatment sequence. Twenty-two patients had tumor biopsies before treatment and at week 13. Some 90 pretreatment tumor DNA samples were TCRβ immunosequenced.

TCRdb keeps only in-frame clones here, not all; method: immunoSEQ multiplex PCR. The data show over a thousand clones, about 25% seen once. Treatment meaning: randomized to nivolumab then ipilimumab (arm A) or the reverse (arm B). The length of the CDR3 is 15 residues. Germline V gene data show CDR1 as SGHAT and CDR2 as FQDESV (reference sequence). Trimming took 3 bases from V and 15 from J; bases not matched to a gene: 10. Specimen: tumor tissue (inferred from file names), collected from a patient given nivolumab and ipilimumab in sequence. This clonotype originated in a human donor with melanoma. The chain carries TRBV11-1 and TRBJ2-1; TRBD2 aligns across 14 bases. CDR3 sequence: CASSFPGLAGVGRFF. Here the CDR3 DNA reads TGTGCCAGCAGCTTCCCGGGACTAGCGGGAGTCGGGCGGTTCTTC.